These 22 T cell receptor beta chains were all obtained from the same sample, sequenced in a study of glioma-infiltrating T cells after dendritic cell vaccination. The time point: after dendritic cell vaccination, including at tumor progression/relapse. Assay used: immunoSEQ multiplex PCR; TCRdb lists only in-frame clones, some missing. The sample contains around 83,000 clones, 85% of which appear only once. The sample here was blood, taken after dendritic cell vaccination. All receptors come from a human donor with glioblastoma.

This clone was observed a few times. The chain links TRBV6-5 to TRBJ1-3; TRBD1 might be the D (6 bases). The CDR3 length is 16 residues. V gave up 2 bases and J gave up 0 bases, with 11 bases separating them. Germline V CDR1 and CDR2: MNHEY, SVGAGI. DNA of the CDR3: TGTGCCAGCAGTTACGGACAGAAGAGCTCTGGAAACACCATATATTTT. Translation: CASSYGQKSSGNTIYF.

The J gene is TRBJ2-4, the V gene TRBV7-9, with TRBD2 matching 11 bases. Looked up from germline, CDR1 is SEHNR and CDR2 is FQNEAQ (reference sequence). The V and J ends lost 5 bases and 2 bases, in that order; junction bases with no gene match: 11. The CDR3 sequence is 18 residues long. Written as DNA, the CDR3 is TGTGCCAGCAGCCCCTTAGCGGGGGGGTCTCTGACCAAAAACATTCAGTACTTC. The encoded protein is CASSPLAGGSLTKNIQYF.

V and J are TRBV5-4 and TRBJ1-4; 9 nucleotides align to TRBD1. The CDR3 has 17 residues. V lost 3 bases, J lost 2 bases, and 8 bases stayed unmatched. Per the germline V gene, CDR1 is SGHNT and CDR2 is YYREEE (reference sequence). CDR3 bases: TGTGCCAGCAGCTCCGACCTAGACAGGGGGACTAATGAAAAACTGTTTTTT. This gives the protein CASSSDLDRGTNEKLFF.

The CDR3 DNA sequence: TGTGCCAGCAGCTGGAGGGTAGCCTCGGGAAAAGATACGCAGTATTTT. Its protein is CASSWRVASGKDTQYF. The rearrangement uses TRBV7-9 and TRBJ2-3, with a possible D match to TRBD2 (6 bases). V shed 4 bases and J shed 5 bases, with 19 bases lying between them. Germline CDR1 reads SEHNR; CDR2 reads FQNEAQ (reference sequence). This CDR3 is built from 16 residues.

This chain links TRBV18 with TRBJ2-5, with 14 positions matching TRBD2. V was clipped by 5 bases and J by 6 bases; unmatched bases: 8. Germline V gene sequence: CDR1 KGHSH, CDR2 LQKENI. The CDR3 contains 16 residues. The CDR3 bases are TGTGCCAGCTCATATCCGGGACTAGCGGGAGTAAAGACCCAGTACTTC. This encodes CASSYPGLAGVKTQYF.

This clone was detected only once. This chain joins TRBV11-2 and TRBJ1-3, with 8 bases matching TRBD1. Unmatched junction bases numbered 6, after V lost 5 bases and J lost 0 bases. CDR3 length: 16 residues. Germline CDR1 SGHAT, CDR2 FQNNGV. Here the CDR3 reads CASSPGQGNSGNTIYF. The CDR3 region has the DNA TGTGCCAGCAGCCCCGGACAGGGAAACTCTGGAAACACCATATATTTT.

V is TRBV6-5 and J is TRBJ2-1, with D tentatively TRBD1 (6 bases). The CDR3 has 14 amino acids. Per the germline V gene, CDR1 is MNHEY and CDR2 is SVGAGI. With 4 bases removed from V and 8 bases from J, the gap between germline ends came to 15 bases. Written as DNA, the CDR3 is TGTGCCAGCAGTTCATACCCCAGACAGGATGAGCAGTTCTTC. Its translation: CASSSYPRQDEQFF.

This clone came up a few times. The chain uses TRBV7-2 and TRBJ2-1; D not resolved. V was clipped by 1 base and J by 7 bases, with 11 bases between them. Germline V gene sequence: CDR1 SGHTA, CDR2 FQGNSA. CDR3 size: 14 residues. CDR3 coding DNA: TGTGCCAGCAGCTTAGGGTCCCGTCGGAATGAGCAGTTCTTC. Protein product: CASSLGSRRNEQFF.

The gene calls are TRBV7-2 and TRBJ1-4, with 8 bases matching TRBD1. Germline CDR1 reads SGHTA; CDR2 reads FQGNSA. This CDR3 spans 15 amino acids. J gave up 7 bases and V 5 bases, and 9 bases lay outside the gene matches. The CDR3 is CASSGRTGIGEKLFF. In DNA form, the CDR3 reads TGTGCCAGCAGCGGCAGGACAGGGATTGGTGAAAAACTGTTTTTT.

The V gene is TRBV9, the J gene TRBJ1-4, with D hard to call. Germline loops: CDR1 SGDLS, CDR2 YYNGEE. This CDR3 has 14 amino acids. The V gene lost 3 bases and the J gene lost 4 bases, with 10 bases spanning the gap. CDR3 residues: CASSGRDINEKLFF. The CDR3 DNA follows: TGTGCCAGCAGCGGCCGGGATATTAATGAAAAACTGTTTTTT.

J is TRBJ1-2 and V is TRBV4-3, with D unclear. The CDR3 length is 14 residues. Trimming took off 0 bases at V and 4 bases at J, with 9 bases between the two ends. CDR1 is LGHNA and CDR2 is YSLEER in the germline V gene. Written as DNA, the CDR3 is TGCGCCAGCAGCCAAGACATGGCTGGCTATGGCTACACCTTC. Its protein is CASSQDMAGYGYTF.

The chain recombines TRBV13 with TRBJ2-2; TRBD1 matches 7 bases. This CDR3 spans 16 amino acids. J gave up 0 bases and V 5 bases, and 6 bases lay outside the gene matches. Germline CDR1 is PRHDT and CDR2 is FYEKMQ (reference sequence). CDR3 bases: TGTGCCAGCAGCCCCCGACAGGGTGCGAACACCGGGGAGCTGTTTTTT. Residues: CASSPRQGANTGELFF.

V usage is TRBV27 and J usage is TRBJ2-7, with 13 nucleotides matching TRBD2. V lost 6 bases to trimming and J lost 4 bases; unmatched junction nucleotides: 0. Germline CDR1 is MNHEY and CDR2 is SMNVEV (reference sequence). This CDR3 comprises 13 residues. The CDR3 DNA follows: TGTGCCAGCAGGGGACTAGCGGGGTACGAGCAGTACTTC. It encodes CASRGLAGYEQYF.

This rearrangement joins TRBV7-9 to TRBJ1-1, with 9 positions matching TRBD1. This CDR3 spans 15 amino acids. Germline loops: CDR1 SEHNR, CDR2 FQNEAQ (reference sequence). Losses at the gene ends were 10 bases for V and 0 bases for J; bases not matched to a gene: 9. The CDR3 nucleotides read TGTGCCACCGGGGGTTGGACAGGGGTGAACACTGAAGCTTTCTTT. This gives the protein CATGGWTGVNTEAFF.

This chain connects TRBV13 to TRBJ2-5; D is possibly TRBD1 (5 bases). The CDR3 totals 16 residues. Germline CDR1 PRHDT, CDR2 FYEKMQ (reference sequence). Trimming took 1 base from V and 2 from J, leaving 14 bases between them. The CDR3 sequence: CASSLESGFAQETQYF. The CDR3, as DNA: TGTGCCAGCAGCTTAGAGTCAGGGTTCGCACAAGAGACCCAGTACTTC.

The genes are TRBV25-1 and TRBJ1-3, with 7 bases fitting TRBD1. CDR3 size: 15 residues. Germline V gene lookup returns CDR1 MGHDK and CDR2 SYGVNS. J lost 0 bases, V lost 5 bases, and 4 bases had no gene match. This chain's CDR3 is CASSTRGFSGNTIYF. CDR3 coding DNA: TGTGCCAGCAGTACCAGGGGGTTCTCTGGAAACACCATATATTTT.

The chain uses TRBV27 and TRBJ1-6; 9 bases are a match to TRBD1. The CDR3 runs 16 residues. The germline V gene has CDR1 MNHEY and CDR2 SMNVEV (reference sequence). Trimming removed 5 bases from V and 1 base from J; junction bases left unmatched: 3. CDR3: CASSVQGASYNSPLHF. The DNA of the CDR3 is TGTGCCAGCAGTGTACAGGGGGCGTCCTATAATTCACCCCTCCACTTT.

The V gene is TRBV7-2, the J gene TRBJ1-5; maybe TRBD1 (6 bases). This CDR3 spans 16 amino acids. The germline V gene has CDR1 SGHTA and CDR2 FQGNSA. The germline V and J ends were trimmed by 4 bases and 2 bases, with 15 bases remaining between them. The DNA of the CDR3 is TGTGCCAGCAGCTACGGGGGGGCCTCTGGCAATCAGCCCCAGCATTTT. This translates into CASSYGGASGNQPQHF.

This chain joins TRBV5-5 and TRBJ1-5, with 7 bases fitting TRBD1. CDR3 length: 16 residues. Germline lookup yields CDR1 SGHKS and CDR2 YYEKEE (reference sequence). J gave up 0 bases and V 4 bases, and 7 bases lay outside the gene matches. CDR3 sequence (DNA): TGTGCCAGCAGCCCTTGGACAGGAGCTAGCAATCAGCCCCAGCATTTT. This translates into CASSPWTGASNQPQHF. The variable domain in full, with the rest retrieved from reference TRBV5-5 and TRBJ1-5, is DAGVTQSPTHLIKTRGQQVTLRCSPISGHKSVSWYQQVLGQGPQFIFQYYEKEERGRGNFPDRFSARQFPNYSSELNVNALLLGDSALYLCASSPWTGASNQPQHFGDGTRLSIL.

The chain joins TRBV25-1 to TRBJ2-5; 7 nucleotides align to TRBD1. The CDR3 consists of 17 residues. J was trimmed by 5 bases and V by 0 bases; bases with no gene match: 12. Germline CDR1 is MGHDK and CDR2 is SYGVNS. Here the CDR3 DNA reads TGTGCCAGCAGTGAATATATCGGGCAGGGGGTCGTGGAGACCCAGTACTTC. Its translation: CASSEYIGQGVVETQYF.

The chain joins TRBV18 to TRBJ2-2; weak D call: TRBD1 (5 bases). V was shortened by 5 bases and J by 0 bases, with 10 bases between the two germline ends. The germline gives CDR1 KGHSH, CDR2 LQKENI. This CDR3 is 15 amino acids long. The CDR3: CASSSRQPNTGELFF. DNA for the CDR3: TGTGCCAGCTCAAGCCGACAGCCGAACACCGGGGAGCTGTTTTTT.

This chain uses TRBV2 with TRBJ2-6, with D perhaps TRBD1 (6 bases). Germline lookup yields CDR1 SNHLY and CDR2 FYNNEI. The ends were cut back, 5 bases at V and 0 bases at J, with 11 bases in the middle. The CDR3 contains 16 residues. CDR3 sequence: CASSQQGISGANVLTF. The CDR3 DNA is TGTGCCAGCAGTCAACAGGGAATCTCTGGGGCCAACGTCCTGACTTTC.